The subject of this entry is one TCR beta chain. The record originates from a study of tumor and adjacent non-tumor tissue in lung cancer. On the study more broadly: Patients comprised 12 adenocarcinoma, a couple of squamous cell carcinoma and 1 small cell lung cancer. Stage I to III disease affected ten to eleven men and 5 women aged roughly 30 to 76.

The germline V gene has CDR1 SGHRS and CDR2 YFSETQ. Trimming shortened V by 4 bases and J by 7 bases, and 25 bases separated the two germline ends. This CDR3 has 17 amino acids. The template was RNA from unsorted bulk tissue. The normal lung tissue was taken more than 3 cm from the tumor edge. TCRbeta libraries were built with three rounds of nested PCR, modified from ARM-PCR. A single record per CDR3 protein comes from TCRdb applying MiXCR to the multiplex PCR reads. The sample contains about 98,000 distinct CDR3 sequences, around three quarters of which appear only once. The receptor's source is a man aged 55 to 70 with small cell lung cancer. Sequencing was carried out using distant non-tumor lung tissue. The chain is built from TRBV5-1 and TRBJ2-3; D unresolved. The CDR3 DNA sequence: TGCGCCAGCAGCCCTGGCATTCGTCACTTACATTCAAATACGCAGTATTTT. Residues: CASSPGIRHLHSNTQYF.